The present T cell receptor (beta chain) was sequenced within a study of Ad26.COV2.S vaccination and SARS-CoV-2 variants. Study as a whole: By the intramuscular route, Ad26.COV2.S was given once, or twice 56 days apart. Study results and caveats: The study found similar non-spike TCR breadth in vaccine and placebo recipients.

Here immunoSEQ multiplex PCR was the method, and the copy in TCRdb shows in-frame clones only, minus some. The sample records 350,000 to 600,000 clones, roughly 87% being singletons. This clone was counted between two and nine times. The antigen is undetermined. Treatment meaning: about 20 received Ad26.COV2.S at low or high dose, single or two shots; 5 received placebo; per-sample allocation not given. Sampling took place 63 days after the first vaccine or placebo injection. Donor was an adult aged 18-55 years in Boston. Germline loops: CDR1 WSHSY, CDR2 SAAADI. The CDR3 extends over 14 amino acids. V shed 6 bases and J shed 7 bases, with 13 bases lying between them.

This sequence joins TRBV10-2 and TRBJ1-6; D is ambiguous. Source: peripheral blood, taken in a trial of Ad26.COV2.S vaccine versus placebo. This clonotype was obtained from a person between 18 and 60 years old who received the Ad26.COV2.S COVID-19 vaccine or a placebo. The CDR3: CASSRETPNSPLHF. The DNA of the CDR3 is TGCGCCAGCAGCCGCGAGACACCCAATTCACCCCTCCACTTT.